Included here is one TCR beta chain sequence, with context. The entry originates in a study of monozygotic twins with inflammatory bowel disease. From the 5' RACE reads, TCRdb lists one entry per CDR3 protein and no DNA. The sample yields about 160,000 distinct CDR3 sequences, of which the top ten take up 2.4%. This CDR3 region has 13 residues. Per the germline V gene, CDR1 is KGHSH and CDR2 is LQKENI. Sequencing was done on a sample of blood. The chain has TRBV18 and TRBJ2-5. This TCR was sampled from a human donor with ulcerative colitis or Crohn's disease, or a healthy co-twin of an affected twin (not recorded which). CDR3 in amino acids: CASSPQREETQYF. Based on the CDR3 plus reference TRBV18 and TRBJ2-5, the full variable domain is NAGVMQNPRHLVRRRGQEARLRCSPMKGHSHVYWYRQLPEEGLKFMVYLQKENIIDESGMPKERFSAEFPKEGPSILRIQQVVRGDSAAYFCASSPQREETQYFGPGTRLLVL.